The 16 T cell receptor beta chains reported below all come from one sample, sequenced in a study of shared clonotypes between healthy human individuals. Clones were sequenced by immunoSEQ multiplex PCR, and TCRdb holds only the in-frame ones, with some missing. The sample yields more than 1 million clones, about 84% seen once. Specimen: memory CD4+ T cells from PBMCs. Noted subset: CD45RA-negative fraction. These receptors were taken from a man aged 18 to 30 in good health. Some clones in this sample may be carry-over from other donors' samples.

The chain carries TRBV28 and TRBJ2-7, with TRBD1 matching 12 bases. The CDR3 has 15 amino acids. The J segment lost 4 bases and the V segment lost 4 bases, leaving 5 bases of the junction unmatched. Germline V gives CDR1 MDHEN, CDR2 SYDVKM. The CDR3 spells CASSSRDRGLYEQYF. The CDR3 DNA reads TGTGCCAGCAGTTCCCGGGACAGGGGGCTTTACGAGCAGTACTTC.

This clone was detected a few times. J is TRBJ2-7 and V is TRBV28; D uncertain. The CDR3 contains 15 residues. V was trimmed by 4 bases and J by 2 bases, leaving 15 bases between them. Per germline, CDR1 MDHEN and CDR2 SYDVKM. The CDR3 region has the DNA TGTGCCAGCAGTTCGAAACCCACTGGTACCTACGAGCAGTACTTC. It is translated as CASSSKPTGTYEQYF.

The chain carries TRBV5-1 and TRBJ2-5; TRBD1 matches at 9 bases. The germline CDR1 and CDR2 sequences are SGHRS and YFSETQ. The CDR3 is 13 residues long. V shed 4 bases, J shed 3 bases, and the junction held 1 base outside the gene matches. CDR3 coding DNA: TGCGCCAGCAGCACAGGGGGCGAAGAGACCCAGTACTTC. This sequence encodes CASSTGGEETQYF.

J is TRBJ2-7 and V is TRBV7-2, with D perhaps assigned TRBD1 or TRBD2 (5 bases each). Trimming took off 7 bases at V and 0 bases at J, with 13 bases between the two ends. The CDR3 runs to 14 residues. Germline V lookup: CDR1 SGHTA, CDR2 FQGNSA. The CDR3 loop is CASTPGRSSYEQYF. CDR3 sequence (DNA): TGTGCCAGCACCCCGGGACGGAGCTCCTACGAGCAGTACTTC.

The rearrangement links TRBV7-2 to TRBJ2-5; D unresolved. Germline loops: CDR1 SGHTA, CDR2 FQGNSA. V was pared by 5 bases and J by 2 bases, with 6 bases between. This CDR3 spans 12 amino acids. The CDR3 reads CASSLTQETQYF. The DNA of the CDR3 is TGTGCCAGCAGCCTGACACAAGAGACCCAGTACTTC.

CDR3 bases: TGTGCCAGCAGTTGGCCGGGACAGGGGTTGATTGAGCAGTTCTTC. Translating gives CASSWPGQGLIEQFF. The genes are TRBV6-5 and TRBJ2-1, with 10 positions matching TRBD1. CDR1 and CDR2 from the germline V gene are MNHEY and SVGAGI. The CDR3 has 15 amino acids. Losses at the gene ends were 4 bases for V and 9 bases for J; bases not matched to a gene: 9.

The chain has TRBV28 and TRBJ2-3, with D possibly called TRBD1 or TRBD2 (5 bases each). Germline V gene lookup returns CDR1 MDHEN and CDR2 SYDVKM. This CDR3 region has 15 residues. Trimming shortened V by 7 bases and J by 1 base, and 15 bases separated the two germline ends. CDR3 protein: CASIGTQWGTDTQYF. CDR3 nucleotide sequence: TGTGCCAGCATCGGGACCCAGTGGGGCACAGATACGCAGTATTTT.

Turning to this clone: Other DNA sequences within the sample encode an identical CDR3. This chain links TRBV7-7 with TRBJ2-3; D uncertain. Per germline, CDR1 SSHAT and CDR2 FNYEAQ (reference sequence). V was clipped by 1 base and J by 0 bases, with 8 bases between them. The CDR3 extends over 15 amino acids. The CDR3 nucleotides read TGTGCCAGCAGCTTAGAACTGGGGAGCACAGATACGCAGTATTTT. Its translation: CASSLELGSTDTQYF.

The rearrangement uses TRBV6-6 and TRBJ1-4, with D possibly matching TRBD1 (5 bases). With 4 bases removed from V and 0 bases from J, the gap between germline ends came to 9 bases. This CDR3 contains 15 residues. CDR1 is MNHNY and CDR2 is SVGAGI in the germline V gene (reference sequence). The CDR3, as DNA: TGTGCCAGCAGTTTCCGGGGCGCAACTAATGAAAAACTGTTTTTT. Its protein product is CASSFRGATNEKLFF.

This clone was found a few times. V is TRBV6-6 and J is TRBJ2-5; TRBD2 might be the D (6 bases). V lost 5 bases, J lost 5 bases, and 9 bases lay in between. CDR3 length equals 12 residues. Germline assignment: CDR1 MNHNY and CDR2 SVGAGI (reference sequence). CDR3 nucleotides: TGTGCCAGCAGTACCCGGGGGGAGACCCAGTACTTC. This gives the protein CASSTRGETQYF.

The rearrangement links TRBV4-2 to TRBJ2-7, with 10 bases aligning to TRBD2. Trimming removed 2 bases from V and 2 bases from J; junction bases left unmatched: 3. The germline gives CDR1 LGHNA, CDR2 YNFKEQ. CDR3 length equals 15 residues. CDR3 DNA sequence: TGTGCCAGCAGCCAAACAGCGGGAGGGCCCTACGAGCAGTACTTC. It encodes CASSQTAGGPYEQYF.

In this sample, this clone turned up once. The gene calls are TRBV18 and TRBJ2-3; the match to TRBD1 covers 7 bases. The V gene's germline CDR1 is KGHSH and CDR2 LQKENI. The CDR3 runs to 15 residues. V gave up 2 bases and J gave up 3 bases; unmatched junction bases: 5. CDR3 region: CASSPTQGVTDTQYF. DNA of the CDR3: TGTGCCAGCTCACCAACGCAGGGGGTTACAGATACGCAGTATTTT.

V and J are TRBV9 and TRBJ2-1, with a tentative D call TRBD2 (6 bases). V gave up 4 bases and J gave up 9 bases, with 17 bases separating them. The CDR3 totals 14 residues. The germline gives CDR1 SGDLS, CDR2 YYNGEE. For the CDR3, the DNA is TGTGCCAGCAGCCCGACCGGGGGTCCAACTGAGCAGTTCTTC. Its translation: CASSPTGGPTEQFF.

To note about this clone: Other DNA sequences in the same sample also yield this CDR3. The V and J genes are TRBV19 and TRBJ1-5; TRBD1 might be the D (6 bases). Germline CDR1 LNHDA, CDR2 SQIVND (reference sequence). This CDR3 is 13 amino acids long. V was cut by 6 bases and J by 3 bases, with 9 bases left in between. In nucleotides, the CDR3 is TGTGCCAGTAGCTGGACAGTCAATCAGCCCCAGCATTTT. This gives the protein CASSWTVNQPQHF.

The CDR3 DNA sequence: TGTGCCAGCAGTTTGTCAGGACTCTCTGGAAACACCATATATTTT. Its translation: CASSLSGLSGNTIYF. This chain joins TRBV6-5 and TRBJ1-3, with D hard to call. Germline V CDR1 and CDR2: MNHEY, SVGAGI. V was pared by 4 bases and J by 0 bases, with 10 bases between. The CDR3 totals 15 residues.

Comment on this clone: Other DNA sequences in this specimen translate into the identical CDR3. The V gene is TRBV28, the J gene TRBJ2-7; the D is unclear. The V and J ends lost 6 bases and 0 bases respectively, with 6 bases between them. Germline V gene lookup returns CDR1 MDHEN and CDR2 SYDVKM. This CDR3 comprises 12 residues. CDR3 sequence reads: CASSSSSYEQYF. CDR3 bases: TGTGCCAGCAGCTCAAGCTCCTACGAGCAGTACTTC.